This paragraph reports one T cell receptor (beta chain). Under the authors' procedure: ImmunoSEQ gave junction-only sequences without quality scores, so filtering differed. Produced via immunoSEQ multiplex PCR; TCRdb's table is partial and in-frame only. D and trimming come from the DNA, and the V and J calls and clone size come from that table. Of 300,000 or so clones in the sample, around 72% were seen once. Per germline, CDR1 SGHDT and CDR2 YYEEEE. V trimming: 3 bases; J trimming: 3 bases; junction bases outside the gene matches: 8. The CDR3 has 16 residues. The sample comes from a study of shared clonotypes between healthy human individuals. The donor cohort consisted entirely of Caucasian adults residing in Nashville, Tennessee.

The sequence came from a man aged 25-45 years in good health. The sample comprised memory CD4+ T cells sorted from blood. As for subset: CD45RA-negative fraction. This chain joins TRBV5-6 and TRBJ2-3; 9 nucleotides match TRBD1. The CDR3 sequence is CASSSIDRGWTDTQYF. The CDR3 region has the DNA TGTGCCAGCAGCTCCATAGACAGGGGGTGGACAGATACGCAGTATTTT. The whole variable domain, remainder taken from reference TRBV5-6 and TRBJ2-3, is DAGVTQSPTHLIKTRGQQVTLRCSPKSGHDTVSWYQQALGQGPQFIFQYYEEEERQRGNFPDRFSGHQFPNYSSELNVNALLLGDSALYLCASSSIDRGWTDTQYFGPGTRLTVL.